A selection of T cell receptor beta chains follows, all from one sample in a study of cytomegalovirus exposure and HLA in healthy donors. Produced via immunoSEQ multiplex PCR; TCRdb's table is partial and in-frame only. The table lists approximately 190,000 clones, around four fifths of them singletons. The sequencing sample was made of PBMCs. These TCRs come from a woman aged 18-29 years in good health and CMV-seronegative. The CDR3 runs from the conserved cysteine through the conserved F or W. The D gene is left open where the match is weak. A clone size is listed for some rows: how often the clone was seen (once, few, many), or a class if it is expanded.

clone size,V gene,D gene,J gene,CDR3 DNA,CDR3 protein
.,TRBV12-2,.,TRBJ2-7,TGTGCAAGTCGCTTAAGCCCGCTAGCGAAGTACGAGCAGTACTTC,CASRLSPLAKYEQYF
.,TRBV27,.,TRBJ2-3,TGTGCCAGCAGTCTGGGACTTTTAACAGATACGCAGTATTTT,CASSLGLLTDTQYF
once,TRBV27,.,TRBJ1-5,TGTGCCAGCAGTCCCATGTGGGGGGGAAATCAGCCCCAGCATTTT,CASSPMWGGNQPQHF
.,TRBV9,.,TRBJ1-6,TGTGCCAGCACCCCCCGGGACACCTATAATTCACCCCTCCACTTT,CASTPRDTYNSPLHF
.,TRBV7-7,.,TRBJ2-5,TGTGCCAGCAGCTTTACGGACCAAGAGACCCAGTACTTC,CASSFTDQETQYF
.,TRBV11-2,TRBD2,TRBJ2-5,TGTGCCAGCAGCTTAAGGCTAGCGGGAGAATGGGAGACCCAGTACTTC,CASSLRLAGEWETQYF
.,TRBV9,.,TRBJ2-5,TGTGCCAGCAGCGTGCGGGGAGGAGAGACCCAGTACTTC,CASSVRGGETQYF
.,TRBV6-5,TRBD2,TRBJ2-7,TGTGCCAGCAGTCCTGGTAGCGGGGGGGCGTACGAGCAGTACTTC,CASSPGSGGAYEQYF
.,TRBV6-1,TRBD2,TRBJ2-1,TGTGCCAGCAGGGCCGGGACTAGCGGGAGAAATGAGCAGTTCTTC,CASRAGTSGRNEQFF
.,TRBV2,.,TRBJ2-4,TGTGCCAGCAGTGAAGCAAGGACAGCGAACATTCAGTACTTC,CASSEARTANIQYF
.,TRBV13,.,TRBJ2-3,TGTGCGGCGGGGAGCACAGATACGCAGTATTTT,CAAGSTDTQYF
.,TRBV9,.,TRBJ2-5,TGTGCCAGCAGCGTAGGCGTTAGCCCCCAAGAGACCCAGTACTTC,CASSVGVSPQETQYF
.,TRBV27,TRBD1,TRBJ1-3,TGTGCCAGCAGGCTGACCGGACAGGCCTCTGGAAACACCATATATTTT,CASRLTGQASGNTIYF
.,TRBV5-1,TRBD2,TRBJ2-2,TGCGCCAGCAGCCCGCGGAGCGGGGATGGCGGGGAGCTGTTTTTT,CASSPRSGDGGELFF
.,TRBV9,.,TRBJ1-6,TGTGCCAGCAGCGGAGCCCCCGGGCAGGGGAAATCACCCCTCCACTTT,CASSGAPGQGKSPLHF
.,TRBV10-3,TRBD1,TRBJ1-2,TGTGCCATCAGTGAGTCAGGTGGACAGGGTGACGGCTACACCTTC,CAISESGGQGDGYTF
few,TRBV7-9,TRBD2,TRBJ2-7,TGTGCCAGCAGAGATCCTGGTGGGGGGGAGGAGCAGTACTTC,CASRDPGGGEEQYF
once,TRBV14,TRBD2,TRBJ2-7,TGTGCCAGCAGCCTAGGACCTAGCGGGGGGTACGAGCAGTACTTC,CASSLGPSGGYEQYF
.,TRBV5-1,.,TRBJ1-2,TGCGCCAGCAGCTTGGGGGAGAGATATGGCTACACCTTC,CASSLGERYGYTF
.,TRBV4-1,.,TRBJ2-5,TGCGCCAGCAGCCAAGAAATAGGGAGACTCCAAGAGACCCAGTACTTC,CASSQEIGRLQETQYF
.,TRBV18,TRBD1,TRBJ1-5,TGTGCCAGCTCACCAGATGGACAGGGCATCCGTCAGCCCCAGCATTTT,CASSPDGQGIRQPQHF
.,TRBV5-1,TRBD2,TRBJ2-1,TGCGCCAGCAGCTTGGGCGGGGGGGGCCAATGGGGCGATGAGCAGTTCTTC,CASSLGGGGQWGDEQFF
.,TRBV18,.,TRBJ2-3,TGTGCCAGCTCAGGAGGGCCTAGATGGGCGCCAGATACGCAGTATTTT,CASSGGPRWAPDTQYF
.,TRBV30,.,TRBJ1-4,TGTGCCTGGACAAGGGGAGGAATGGCGTCCACTAATGAAAAACTGTTTTTT,CAWTRGGMASTNEKLFF
.,TRBV6-6,.,TRBJ2-7,TGTGCCAGCAGTTACGTCTACTACGAGCAGTACTTC,CASSYVYYEQYF
.,TRBV30,.,TRBJ1-5,TGTGCCGGAGAGCAGAATCAGCCCCAGCATTTT,CAGEQNQPQHF
.,TRBV18,.,TRBJ1-1,TGTGCCAGCTCACCACCGCTGACAGGAAAAGCTTTCTTT,CASSPPLTGKAFF
few,TRBV6-1,.,TRBJ2-3,TGTGCCAGCAGTGCGGTCCATAGAGGCACAGATACGCAGTATTTT,CASSAVHRGTDTQYF
.,TRBV7-9,.,TRBJ2-5,TGTGCCAGCAGCGCAAAGAGTCTGCAAGAGACCCAGTACTTC,CASSAKSLQETQYF
.,TRBV7-6,TRBD2,TRBJ2-1,TGTGCCAGCAGCGCACTAGCGGGGGGGCCCCGGGAGAATGAGCAGTTCTTC,CASSALAGGPRENEQFF
.,TRBV18,TRBD1,TRBJ1-2,TGTGCCAGCTCACCTTATACCGGGACAGGAGCCAACTATGGCTACACCTTC,CASSPYTGTGANYGYTF
.,TRBV6-1,.,TRBJ2-3,TGTGCCAGCAGTGAGCGGGGGCCCACAGATACGCAGTATTTT,CASSERGPTDTQYF
.,TRBV7-7,.,TRBJ1-3,TGTGCCAGCAGCATCGACAGGAGCTCTGGAAACACCATATATTTT,CASSIDRSSGNTIYF
.,TRBV10-2,.,TRBJ1-2,TGCGCCAGCAGTGGCCAGGGCTACTATGGCTACACCTTC,CASSGQGYYGYTF
.,TRBV15,.,TRBJ2-1,TGTGCCACCAGTAAGGGGGGACAGATAAACAATGAGCAGTTCTTC,CATSKGGQINNEQFF
.,TRBV6-6,TRBD1,TRBJ1-2,TGTGCCAGCAACCACAGGGGCTACTATGGCTACACCTTC,CASNHRGYYGYTF
.,TRBV12-5,.,TRBJ1-1,TGTGCTAGTGGTTTGGTATCCCCGCTGCGGTTTGAAGCTTTCTTT,CASGLVSPLRFEAFF
.,TRBV7-6,.,TRBJ1-1,TGTGCCAGCAGCTTAGCAAGGACAGCCAACACTGAAGCTTTCTTT,CASSLARTANTEAFF
.,TRBV11-1,.,TRBJ2-3,TGTGCCAGCAGCTTAGACCTAGCGACCGATACGCAGTATTTT,CASSLDLATDTQYF
.,TRBV14,TRBD1,TRBJ1-2,TGTGCCAGCAGCCCTCGGACAGGGGATGGCTACACCTTC,CASSPRTGDGYTF
once,TRBV28,.,TRBJ2-7,TGTGCCAGCAGACTAGAGGACGAGCAGTACTTC,CASRLEDEQYF
.,TRBV15,.,TRBJ2-1,TGTGCCACCAGCAGATATTCGGACAACTACAATGAGCAGTTCTTC,CATSRYSDNYNEQFF
few,TRBV7-8,.,TRBJ1-1,TGTGCCAGCAGCCCCTCCCCGGCTTTCTTT,CASSPSPAFF
.,TRBV27,TRBD2,TRBJ2-1,TGTGCCAGCAGTATCGGAACTAGCGGGGGACTGCCCTACAATGAGCAGTTCTTC,CASSIGTSGGLPYNEQFF
.,TRBV15,TRBD1,TRBJ2-7,TGTGCCACCAGCAGAGAGGGACAGTACGAGCAGTACTTC,CATSREGQYEQYF